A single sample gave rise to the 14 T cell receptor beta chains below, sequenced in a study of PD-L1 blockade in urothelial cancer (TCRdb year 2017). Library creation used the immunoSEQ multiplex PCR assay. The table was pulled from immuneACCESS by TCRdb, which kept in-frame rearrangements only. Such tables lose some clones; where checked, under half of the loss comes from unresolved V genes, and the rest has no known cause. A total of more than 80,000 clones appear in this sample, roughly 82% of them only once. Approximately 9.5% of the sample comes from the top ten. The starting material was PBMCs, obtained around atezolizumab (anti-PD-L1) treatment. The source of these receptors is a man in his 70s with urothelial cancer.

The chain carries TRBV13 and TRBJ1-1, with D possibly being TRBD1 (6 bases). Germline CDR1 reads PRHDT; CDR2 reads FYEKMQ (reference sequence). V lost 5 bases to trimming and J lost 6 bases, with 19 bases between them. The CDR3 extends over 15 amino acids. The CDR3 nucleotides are TGTGCCAGCAGCCCCCGAATCTTTGGGGGCCCTGAAGCTTTCTTT. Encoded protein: CASSPRIFGGPEAFF.

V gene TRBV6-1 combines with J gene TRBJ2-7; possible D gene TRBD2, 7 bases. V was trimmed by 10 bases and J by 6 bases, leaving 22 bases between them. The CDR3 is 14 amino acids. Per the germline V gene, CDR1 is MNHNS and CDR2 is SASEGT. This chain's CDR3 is CATKPSGEGGEQYF. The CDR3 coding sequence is TGTGCCACCAAACCCTCGGGGGAGGGGGGCGAGCAGTACTTC.

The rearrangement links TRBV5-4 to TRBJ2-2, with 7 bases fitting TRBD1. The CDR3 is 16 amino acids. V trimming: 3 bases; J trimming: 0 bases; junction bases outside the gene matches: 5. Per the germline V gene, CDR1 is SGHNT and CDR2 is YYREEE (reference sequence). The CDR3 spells CASSSKTGTNTGELFF. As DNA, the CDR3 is TGTGCCAGCAGCTCGAAGACAGGGACGAACACCGGGGAGCTGTTTTTT.

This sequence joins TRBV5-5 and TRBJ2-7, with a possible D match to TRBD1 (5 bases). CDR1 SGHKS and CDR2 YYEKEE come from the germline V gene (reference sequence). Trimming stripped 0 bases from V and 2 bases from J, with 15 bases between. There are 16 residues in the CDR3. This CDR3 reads CASSLAQVLSAYEQYF. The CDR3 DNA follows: TGTGCCAGCAGCTTGGCACAGGTCTTATCCGCCTACGAGCAGTACTTC.

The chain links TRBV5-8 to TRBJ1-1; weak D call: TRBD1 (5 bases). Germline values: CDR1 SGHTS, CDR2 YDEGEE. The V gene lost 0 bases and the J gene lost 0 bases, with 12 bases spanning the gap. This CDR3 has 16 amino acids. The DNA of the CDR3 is TGTGCCAGCAGCTTGGAGGGGCAGGCCATGAACACTGAAGCTTTCTTT. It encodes CASSLEGQAMNTEAFF.

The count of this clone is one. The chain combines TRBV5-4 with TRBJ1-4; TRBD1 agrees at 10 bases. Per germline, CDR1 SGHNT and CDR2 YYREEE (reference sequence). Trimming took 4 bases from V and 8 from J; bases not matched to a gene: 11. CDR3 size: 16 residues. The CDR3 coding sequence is TGTGCCAGCAGCCGGGGGACAGGGGTCCTCGGGGAAAAACTGTTTTTT. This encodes CASSRGTGVLGEKLFF.

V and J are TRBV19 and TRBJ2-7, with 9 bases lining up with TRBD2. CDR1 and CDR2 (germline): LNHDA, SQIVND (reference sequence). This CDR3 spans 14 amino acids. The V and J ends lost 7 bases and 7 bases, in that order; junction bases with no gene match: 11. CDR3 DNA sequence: TGTGCCAGTAAAAGAGGACTAGCGATCGGTGAGCAGTACTTC. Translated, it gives CASKRGLAIGEQYF.

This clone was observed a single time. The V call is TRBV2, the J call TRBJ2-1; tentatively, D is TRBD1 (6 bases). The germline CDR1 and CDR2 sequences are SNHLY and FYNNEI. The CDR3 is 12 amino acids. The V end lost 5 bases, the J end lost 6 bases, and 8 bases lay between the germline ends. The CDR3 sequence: CASSTGLNEQFF. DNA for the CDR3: TGTGCCAGCAGTACAGGGCTCAATGAGCAGTTCTTC.

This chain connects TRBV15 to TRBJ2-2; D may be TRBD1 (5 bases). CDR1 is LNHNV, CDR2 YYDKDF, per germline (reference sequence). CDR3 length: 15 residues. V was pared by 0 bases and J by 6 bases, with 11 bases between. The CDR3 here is CATSRDLTESGELFF. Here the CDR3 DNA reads TGTGCCACCAGCAGAGATTTGACAGAATCCGGGGAGCTGTTTTTT.

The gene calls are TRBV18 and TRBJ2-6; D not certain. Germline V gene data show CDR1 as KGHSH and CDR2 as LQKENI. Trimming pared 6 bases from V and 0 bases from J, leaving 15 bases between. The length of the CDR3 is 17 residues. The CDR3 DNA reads TGTGCCAGCTCTCCCGTCCAGACACCCTCTGGGGCCAACGTCCTGACTTTC. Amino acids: CASSPVQTPSGANVLTF.

The CDR3 loop is CASFQDRAPDTQYF. As DNA, the CDR3 is TGTGCCAGCTTCCAGGACAGGGCCCCAGATACGCAGTATTTT. V and J are TRBV18 and TRBJ2-3, with 8 bases that match TRBD1. Trimming cost V 7 bases and J 4 bases; bases outside gene matches: 7. The CDR3 contains 14 residues. Germline V CDR1 and CDR2: KGHSH, LQKENI.

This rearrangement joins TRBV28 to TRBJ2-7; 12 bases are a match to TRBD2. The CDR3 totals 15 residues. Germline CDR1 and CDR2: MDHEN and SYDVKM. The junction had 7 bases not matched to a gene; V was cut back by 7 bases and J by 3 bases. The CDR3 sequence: CASTTGLAGLYEQYF. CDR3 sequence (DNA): TGTGCCAGCACCACCGGACTAGCGGGACTCTACGAGCAGTACTTC.

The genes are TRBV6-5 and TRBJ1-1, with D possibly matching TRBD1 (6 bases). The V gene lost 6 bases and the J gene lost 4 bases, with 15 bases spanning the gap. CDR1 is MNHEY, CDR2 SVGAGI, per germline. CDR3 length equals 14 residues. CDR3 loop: CASRPTGFVTEAFF. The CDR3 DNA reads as TGTGCCAGCAGGCCAACAGGGTTCGTCACTGAAGCTTTCTTT.

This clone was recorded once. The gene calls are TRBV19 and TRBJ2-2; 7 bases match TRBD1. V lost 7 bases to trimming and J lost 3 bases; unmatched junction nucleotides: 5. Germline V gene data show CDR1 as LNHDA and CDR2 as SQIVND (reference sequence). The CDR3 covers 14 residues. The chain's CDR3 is CASNRDRHTGELFF. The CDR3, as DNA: TGTGCCAGTAACAGGGACAGACACACCGGGGAGCTGTTTTTT.